Sequencing of this TCR beta chain was carried out in a study of T cells after yellow fever vaccination. Study-level background: Fractions with few cells were prepared using SMART-Seq v4 Ultra Low Input. Whole-study findings and limits: Reappearance after the booster was seen for most primary-vaccination clones, at 95% to 96% CD4 and 75% to 90% CD8.

Template switching by 5'RACE produced TCR cDNA, adding a universal primer site and UMIs. TCRdb processed the 5' RACE reads anew with MiXCR; each CDR3 protein has one entry. The table lists 250,000 or so distinct CDR3 sequences, about 3.9% of them singletons. Note on this clonotype: Antigen unknown. This may arise from a read error, as a much more abundant clone is one base away.

The CDR3 runs to 12 residues. Per the germline V gene, CDR1 is SQVTM and CDR2 is ANQGSEA. The material was PBMCs, obtained 15 days after the yellow fever booster vaccination. V gene TRBV29-1 combines with J gene TRBJ2-2; 8 bases fit TRBD2. The sequence was collected from a man younger than 35 who received the YFV17D yellow fever vaccine. The CDR3, as DNA: TGCTGCACAGCGGGGGACACCGGGGAGCTGTTTTTT. This sequence encodes CCTAGDTGELFF.